These 21 T cell receptor beta chains were all obtained from the same sample, sequenced in a study of T cell responses to AZD1222 COVID-19 vaccine. Method: immunoSEQ multiplex PCR; TCRdb's copy keeps in-frame clones and lacks some. The table shows about 110,000 clones, with 90% to 95% occurring only once. The starting material was peripheral blood, obtained on day 0 of AZD1222 vaccination. Receptors were obtained from an adult in good health.

J is TRBJ1-1 and V is TRBV7-9; 7 bases align to TRBD1. J was trimmed by 4 bases and V by 3 bases; bases with no gene match: 5. Germline V lookup: CDR1 SEHNR, CDR2 FQNEAQ (reference sequence). The CDR3 spans 14 residues. Here the CDR3 reads CASSFTGDATEAFF. CDR3 in DNA: TGTGCCAGCAGCTTCACAGGGGATGCCACTGAAGCTTTCTTT.

V usage is TRBV29-1 and J usage is TRBJ2-1; D possibly corresponds to TRBD1 (6 bases). CDR3 size: 16 residues. The V end lost 3 bases, the J end lost 0 bases, and 15 bases lay between the germline ends. Germline loops: CDR1 SQVTM, CDR2 ANQGSEA. CDR3 bases: TGCAGCGTTGACCCGGACAGCCAACCCTCCTACAATGAGCAGTTCTTC. The encoded protein is CSVDPDSQPSYNEQFF.

The genes are TRBV21-1 and TRBJ2-7; TRBD1 was called by the table and not checked on the DNA. TRBV21-1 is shown as a pseudogene. CDR3 length: 14 residues. CDR3 nucleotides: TGTGCCAGCAGCACCCGGACAGGGGGCTACGAGCAGTACTTC. This sequence encodes CASSTRTGGYEQYF.

This chain uses TRBV4-1 with TRBJ1-2; tentative D call: TRBD1 (5 bases). The CDR3 length is 16 residues. V was cut by 1 base and J by 2 bases, with 14 bases left in between. Looked up from germline, CDR1 is MGHRA and CDR2 is YSYEKL. The CDR3 coding sequence is TGCGCCAGCAGCCAAGTAGTAGGGGAGTCGAACTATGGCTACACCTTC. The encoded protein is CASSQVVGESNYGYTF.

The genes are TRBV6-2 or TRBV6-3 and TRBJ1-5; D uncertain. V was pared by 0 bases and J by 4 bases, with 13 bases between. Germline assignment: CDR1 MNHEY and CDR2 SVGEGT. This CDR3 is 16 amino acids long. Here the CDR3 reads CASSYSIHPQNQPQHF. The CDR3 nucleotides read TGTGCCAGCAGTTACTCGATTCATCCTCAGAATCAGCCCCAGCATTTT.

V is TRBV12-5 and J is TRBJ1-5; tentative D call: TRBD1 (5 bases). The V end lost 5 bases, the J end lost 2 bases, and 13 bases lay between the germline ends. The CDR3 has 15 residues. The germline V gene encodes CDR1 LGHNT and CDR2 FRNRAP. CDR3 loop: CASGTGGAGNQPQHF. CDR3 DNA sequence: TGTGCTAGTGGTACTGGGGGAGCAGGCAATCAGCCCCAGCATTTT.

The gene calls are TRBV30 and TRBJ2-2; a weak D match, TRBD2 (6 bases). Germline V CDR1 and CDR2: GTSNPN, SVGIG (reference sequence). The CDR3 loop spans 13 amino acids. The ends were cut back, 4 bases at V and 3 bases at J, with 9 bases in the middle. DNA of the CDR3: TGTGCCTGGAACAGGAGGGACACCGGGGAGCTGTTTTTT. It yields the protein CAWNRRDTGELFF.

The chain links TRBV30 to TRBJ1-3; D is possibly TRBD1 (5 bases). This CDR3 contains 15 residues. Germline CDR1 GTSNPN, CDR2 SVGIG (reference sequence). The V gene lost 5 bases and the J gene lost 0 bases, with 14 bases spanning the gap. CDR3 in DNA: TGTGCCTGGGCGGGGGGAGCCTTCTCTGGAAACACCATATATTTT. It codes for CAWAGGAFSGNTIYF.

V gene TRBV5-6 combines with J gene TRBJ1-1, with 11 bases aligning to TRBD1. Germline CDR1 reads SGHDT; CDR2 reads YYEEEE. CDR3 length: 14 residues. Unmatched junction bases numbered 3, after V lost 4 bases and J lost 4 bases. CDR3 nucleotides: TGTGCCAGCAGCCCTGGACAGGGGGCCACTGAAGCTTTCTTT. Protein product: CASSPGQGATEAFF.

Only one count was recorded for this clone. The V and J genes are TRBV19 and TRBJ2-5; TRBD2 matches 7 bases. V was clipped by 1 base and J by 3 bases; unmatched bases: 2. Germline V CDR1 and CDR2: LNHDA, SQIVND (reference sequence). There are 14 residues in the CDR3. CDR3 region: CASSIVGGKETQYF. The CDR3, as DNA: TGTGCCAGTAGTATAGTCGGGGGGAAAGAGACCCAGTACTTC.

The chain employs TRBV4-1 and TRBJ2-2; 13 nucleotides match TRBD2. Per the germline V gene, CDR1 is MGHRA and CDR2 is YSYEKL. Unmatched junction bases numbered 8, after V lost 4 bases and J lost 3 bases. The CDR3 spans 18 residues. CDR3 loop: CASSPSGTSGIYTGELFF. CDR3 coding DNA: TGCGCCAGCAGCCCTTCCGGGACTAGCGGGATCTACACCGGGGAGCTGTTTTTT.

The table lists this clone with a few counts. The V and J genes are TRBV7-2 and TRBJ1-2; no definite D call. Per the germline V gene, CDR1 is SGHTA and CDR2 is FQGNSA. V was pared by 4 bases and J by 6 bases, with 18 bases between. The CDR3 has 15 residues. In DNA form, the CDR3 reads TGTGCCAGCAGCTCAATGGCGGATTATGGTGATGGCTACACCTTC. It yields the protein CASSSMADYGDGYTF.

V usage is TRBV9 and J usage is TRBJ2-7; TRBD1 or TRBD2 may be the D gene (5 bases each). CDR3 length equals 13 residues. The germline V gene encodes CDR1 SGDLS and CDR2 YYNGEE. V was shortened by 0 bases and J by 5 bases, with 9 bases between the two germline ends. CDR3 nucleotide sequence: TGTGCCAGCAGCGTAGGGGGGTTCGACGAGCAGTACTTC. It codes for CASSVGGFDEQYF.

The rearrangement uses TRBV18 and TRBJ1-1; unclear D gene. CDR1 is KGHSH and CDR2 is LQKENI in the germline V gene. The V and J ends lost 2 bases and 10 bases respectively, with 8 bases between them. The CDR3 is made up of 11 amino acids. CDR3 DNA sequence: TGTGCCAGCTCACCAGGGGAAGTAGCTTTCTTT. Its protein is CASSPGEVAFF.

The chain uses TRBV3-1 (or the pseudogene TRBV3-2) and TRBJ2-1; TRBD2 agrees at 14 bases. This CDR3 contains 17 residues. V shed 1 base, J shed 6 bases, and the junction held 5 bases outside the gene matches. Germline V gives CDR1 LGHDT, CDR2 YNNKEL (reference sequence). The CDR3 region has the DNA TGTGCCAGCAGCCAAGGCACCGGGACTAGCGGGGGCAATGAGCAGTTCTTC. This translates into CASSQGTGTSGGNEQFF.

A single count supports this clone. The chain couples TRBV7-9 to TRBJ1-2; 7 positions match TRBD1. The germline gives CDR1 SEHNR, CDR2 FQNEAQ (reference sequence). The CDR3 extends over 13 amino acids. V was pared by 6 bases and J by 8 bases, with 9 bases of the junction left unmatched. The CDR3 region is CASRSTGASGYTF. The CDR3 bases are TGTGCCAGCAGATCAACAGGGGCCTCGGGCTACACCTTC.

The chain is built from TRBV7-2 and TRBJ2-5, with 9 bases lining up with TRBD2. The CDR3 is 14 amino acids. The V segment lost 8 bases and the J segment 2 bases; nucleotides outside the gene matches: 6. From germline, CDR1 is SGHTA and CDR2 FQGNSA. This CDR3 reads CASWRGGPQETQYF. The CDR3 DNA follows: TGTGCCAGCTGGCGGGGGGGCCCTCAAGAGACCCAGTACTTC.

Points on this clone: The sample has other DNA sequences that encode this CDR3 too. The CDR3 sequence: CASSLLGDEQFF. Written as DNA, the CDR3 is TGTGCCAGCAGTTTACTTGGGGATGAGCAGTTCTTC. The genes are TRBV27 and TRBJ2-1; the D is unclear. Deletions cut 2 bases from V and 8 bases from J, with 7 bases between. Germline-derived CDR1 and CDR2 are MNHEY and SMNVEV (reference sequence). CDR3 length equals 12 residues.

This clone came up a few times. V gene TRBV11-2 combines with J gene TRBJ1-2; 7 bases align to TRBD1. V lost 5 bases and J lost 0; bases outside the gene matches: 12. Germline V lookup: CDR1 SGHAT, CDR2 FQNNGV. This CDR3 has 17 amino acids. The chain's CDR3 is CASSHRQGRQANYGYTF. The CDR3 DNA is TGTGCCAGCAGCCACAGACAGGGACGGCAAGCTAACTATGGCTACACCTTC. The full variable domain, with the rest looked up from reference TRBV11-2 and TRBJ1-2, is EAGVAQSPRYKIIEKRQSVAFWCNPISGHATLYWYQQILGQGPKLLIQFQNNGVVDDSQLPKDRFSAERLKGVDSTLKIQPAKLEDSAVYLCASSHRQGRQANYGYTFGSGTRLTVV.

The chain links TRBV7-6 to TRBJ2-3, with 8 bases aligning to TRBD1. The CDR3 consists of 20 residues. Per germline, CDR1 SGHVS and CDR2 FNYEAQ. Unmatched junction bases numbered 23, after V lost 5 bases and J lost 4 bases. CDR3 DNA sequence: TGTGCCAGCAGCCTCAGGGGGCGCGCGCTCAACTTAATATACGCAGATACGCAGTATTTT. Amino acid sequence: CASSLRGRALNLIYADTQYF. The variable domain in full, with the rest retrieved from reference TRBV7-6 and TRBJ2-3, is GAGVSQSPRYKVTKRGQDVALRCDPISGHVSLYWYRQALGQGPEFLTYFNYEAQQDKSGLPNDRFSAERPEGSISTLTIQRTEQRDSAMYRCASSLRGRALNLIYADTQYFGPGTRLTVL.

The chain uses TRBV3-1 (or the pseudogene TRBV3-2) and TRBJ1-5, with 10 nucleotides matching TRBD1. There are 14 residues in the CDR3. CDR1 LGHDT and CDR2 YNNKEL come from the germline V gene (reference sequence). V was pared by 6 bases and J by 7 bases, with 6 bases of the junction left unmatched. The CDR3 spells CASSTDRGVQPQHF. CDR3 nucleotide sequence: TGTGCCAGCAGTACGGACAGGGGGGTCCAGCCCCAGCATTTT.